This T cell receptor beta chain was profiled in a study of radiotherapy plus CTLA-4 blockade in lung cancer. Study overall: Overall, less than 20% of patients showed an objective response, while roughly 28% attained disease control.

The V and J ends lost 7 bases and 2 bases, in that order; junction bases with no gene match: 9. This CDR3 comprises 15 residues. Germline values: CDR1 SQVTM, CDR2 ANQGSEA. The data were produced by immunoSEQ multiplex PCR, yet TCRdb's version contains in-frame clones alone and is incomplete. The data hold tens of thousands of clones, with 70% to 80% observed a single time. Regarding this clone: Its cognate antigen is unknown.

Whole-study findings and limits: The best prediction of response reportedly came from early blood T cell clone dynamics, with interferon-beta. Tumor-derived TCR clones expanded in blood after radiotherapy plus ipilimumab.

Focal radiation and CTLA-4 blockade (ipilimumab) were tested in chemo-refractory metastatic non-small-cell lung cancer patients. The chain recombines TRBV29-1 with TRBJ2-1; 9 nucleotides agree with TRBD2. This TCR was sampled from a human donor with non-small cell lung cancer who had stable disease on radiotherapy plus ipilimumab. This specimen was peripheral blood, taken from a patient treated with radiotherapy plus ipilimumab. Here the CDR3 reads CSAPQAGGTYNEQFF. CDR3 in DNA: TGCAGCGCCCCCCAAGCGGGGGGCACCTACAATGAGCAGTTCTTC.